This T cell receptor beta chain was sequenced during a study of shared clonotypes between healthy human individuals. General study findings and limits: Some naive CD4 clonotypes, around 4.7%, turned up in common across a few donors. The study drew on few donors, limiting represented genetic and exposure-history diversity. Naive subsets tended to show greater estimated richness than memory subsets.

Germline CDR1 is MNHEY and CDR2 is SMNVEV (reference sequence). V was clipped by 4 bases and J by 4 bases; unmatched bases: 0. The CDR3 runs 14 residues. This table comes from immunoSEQ multiplex PCR, and its TCRdb copy is limited to in-frame clones, with some not included. The sample lists fewer than 1.6 million clones, approximately 98.5% occurring once. Concerning this clone itself: Its antigen is unidentified.

Sequenced material: naive CD4+ T cells sorted from blood. Subset here: CD45RA+ positively selected. This sequence was found in a man in his thirties or forties in good health. The chain employs TRBV27 and TRBJ2-5; 13 nucleotides align to TRBD2. CDR3 DNA sequence: TGTGCCAGCAGTTGGACTAGCGGGAGAGAGACCCAGTACTTC. As protein: CASSWTSGRETQYF.